This entry is about one T cell receptor (beta chain). Other DNA sequences in this sample translate to the same CDR3. Repertoires were generated with immunoSEQ multiplex PCR, while TCRdb's copy carries only in-frame clones and drops some. The sample holds some 89,000 clones, 86% seen once. This sample stems from a study of control samples from healthy donors and cancer patients. From germline, CDR1 is MNHEY and CDR2 SVGAGI. V shed 0 bases and J shed 0 bases, with 5 bases lying between them. The CDR3 runs to 14 residues. The chain recombines TRBV6-5 with TRBJ1-1, with no clear D. Sequencing was carried out using blood. This sequence originates from a man aged 25-45 years in good health. The chain's CDR3 is CASSYSALNTEAFF. The CDR3 nucleotides are TGTGCCAGCAGTTACTCCGCATTGAACACTGAAGCTTTCTTT.